This T cell receptor (beta chain) was recorded in a study of CD8 T cells in ankylosing spondylitis. Study outcomes and limitations: Matched ankylosing spondylitis synovial fluid reportedly showed significant enrichment of disease-linked clones. A motif in TCR beta, a set of under 10 highly homologous variants, appeared characteristic of ankylosing spondylitis blood.

Molecular-barcoded quantitative 5'-RACE produced these TCR beta libraries. MiXCR, run by TCRdb on the 5' RACE reads, gives a single entry per CDR3 protein. The sample holds around 480,000 distinct CDR3 sequences, approximately 17% seen once. Deletions cut 2 bases from V and 7 bases from J, with 12 bases between. CDR3 length equals 13 residues. Germline-derived CDR1 and CDR2 are KGHSH and LQKENI. There are a few counts of this clonotype. What it binds is not known. The rearrangement links TRBV18 to TRBJ2-7, with unresolved D. This TCR was recovered from a male donor with ankylosing spondylitis. The sequencing input was blood, either unsorted or a sorted T cell fraction (not recorded which). In nucleotides, the CDR3 is TGTGCCAGCTCACCAAGTCAACTACGGGAGCAGTACTTC. Protein product: CASSPSQLREQYF.